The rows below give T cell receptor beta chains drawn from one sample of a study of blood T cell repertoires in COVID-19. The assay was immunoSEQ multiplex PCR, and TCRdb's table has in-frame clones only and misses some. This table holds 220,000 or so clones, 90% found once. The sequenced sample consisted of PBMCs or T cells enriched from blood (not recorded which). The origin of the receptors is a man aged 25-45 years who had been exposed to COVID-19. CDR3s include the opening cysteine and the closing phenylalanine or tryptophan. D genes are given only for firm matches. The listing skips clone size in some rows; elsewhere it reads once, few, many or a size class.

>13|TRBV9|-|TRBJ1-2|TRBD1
CASSGQGPSGYTF
TGTGCCAGCAGCGGACAGGGGCCTTCGGGCTACACCTTC
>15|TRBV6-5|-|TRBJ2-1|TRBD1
CASSRPGQNYNEQFF
TGTGCCAGCAGCCGTCCGGGACAGAACTACAATGAGCAGTTCTTC
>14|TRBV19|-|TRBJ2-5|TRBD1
CASSIGTGGETQYF
TGTGCCAGTAGTATCGGGACAGGGGGAGAGACCCAGTACTTC
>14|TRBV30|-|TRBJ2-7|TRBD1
CAWNPGQGAYEQYF
TGTGCCTGGAACCCGGGACAGGGGGCCTACGAGCAGTACTTC
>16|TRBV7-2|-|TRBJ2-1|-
CASSLVGGAGYNEQFF
TGTGCCAGCAGCTTAGTAGGCGGGGCCGGATACAATGAGCAGTTCTTC
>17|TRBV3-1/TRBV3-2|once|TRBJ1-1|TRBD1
CASSQPSRTGGSLEAFF
TGTGCCAGCAGCCAACCCTCCCGGACAGGGGGATCTTTAGAAGCTTTCTTT
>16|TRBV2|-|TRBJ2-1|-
CASSEELAVLYNEQFF
TGTGCCAGCAGTGAAGAATTAGCGGTACTCTACAATGAGCAGTTCTTC
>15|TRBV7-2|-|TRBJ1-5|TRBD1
CASSQGRGANQPQHF
TGTGCCAGCAGCCAGGGCAGGGGGGCAAATCAGCCCCAGCATTTT
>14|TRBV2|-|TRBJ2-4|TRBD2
CASSERAGGPIQYF
TGTGCCAGCAGTGAGAGAGCGGGGGGCCCAATTCAGTACTTC
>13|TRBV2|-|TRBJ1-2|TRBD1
CASSEQGAGGYTF
TGTGCCAGCAGTGAACAGGGGGCAGGAGGCTACACCTTC
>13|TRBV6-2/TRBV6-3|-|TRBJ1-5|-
CASSGGPNQPQHF
TGTGCCAGCAGCGGAGGACCGAATCAGCCCCAGCATTTT
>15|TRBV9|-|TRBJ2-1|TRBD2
CASSIRGDSYNEQFF
TGTGCCAGCAGCATACGGGGGGACTCCTACAATGAGCAGTTCTTC
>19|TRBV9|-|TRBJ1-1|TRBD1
CASSVGQLPRTGGFTEAFF
TGTGCCAGCAGCGTAGGCCAACTACCCCGGACAGGGGGATTTACTGAAGCTTTCTTT
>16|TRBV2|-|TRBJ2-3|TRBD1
CASSEWGTGLTDTQYF
TGTGCCAGCAGTGAATGGGGGACAGGGCTGACAGATACGCAGTATTTT
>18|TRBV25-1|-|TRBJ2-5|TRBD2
CASSEFFGRAGGPKTQYF
TGTGCCAGCAGTGAATTTTTTGGGCGAGCGGGGGGGCCAAAGACCCAGTACTTC
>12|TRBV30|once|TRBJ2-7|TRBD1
CAWRDRGDEQYF
TGTGCCTGGAGGGACAGGGGAGACGAGCAGTACTTC
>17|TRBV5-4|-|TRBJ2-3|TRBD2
CASSTRTSGGALDTQYF
TGTGCCAGCAGCACCCGGACTAGCGGGGGGGCTTTGGATACGCAGTATTTT
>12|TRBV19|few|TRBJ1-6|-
CASSVGGSPLHF
TGTGCCAGTTCAGTTGGGGGGTCACCCCTCCACTTT
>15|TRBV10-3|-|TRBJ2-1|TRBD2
CAISTGTSGGLGQFF
TGTGCCATCAGCACCGGGACTAGCGGGGGCTTGGGGCAGTTCTTC
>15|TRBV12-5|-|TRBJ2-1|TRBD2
CASGLETGGQGEQFF
TGTGCTAGTGGTTTGGAAACGGGGGGGCAAGGTGAGCAGTTCTTC
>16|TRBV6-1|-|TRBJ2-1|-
CASSAEPGTLKNEQFF
TGTGCCAGCAGTGCGGAGCCCGGGACTCTAAAGAATGAGCAGTTCTTC
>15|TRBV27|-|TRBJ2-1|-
CASSLDPGGWNEQFF
TGTGCCAGCAGTTTGGACCCTGGGGGGTGGAATGAGCAGTTCTTC
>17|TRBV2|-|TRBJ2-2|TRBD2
CASSASGLAVNTGELFF
TGTGCCAGCAGCGCGTCCGGACTAGCGGTGAACACCGGGGAGCTGTTTTTT
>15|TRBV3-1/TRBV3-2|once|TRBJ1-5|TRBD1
CASSQATGVNQPQHF
TGTGCCAGCAGCCAAGCCACAGGGGTCAATCAGCCCCAGCATTTT
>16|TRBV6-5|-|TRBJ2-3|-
CASSYRSPAVGDTQYF
TGTGCCAGCAGTTACAGGAGCCCAGCGGTGGGAGATACGCAGTATTTT
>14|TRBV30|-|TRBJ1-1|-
CAWIGGAGNTEAFF
TGTGCCTGGATAGGAGGGGCGGGGAACACTGAAGCTTTCTTT
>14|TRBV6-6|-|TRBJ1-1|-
CASSYSRVYTEAFF
TGTGCCAGCAGTTACTCGAGAGTTTACACTGAAGCTTTCTTT
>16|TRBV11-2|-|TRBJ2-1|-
CASSFSGVSSYNEQFF
TGTGCCAGCAGTTTTTCGGGGGTGAGCTCCTACAATGAGCAGTTCTTC
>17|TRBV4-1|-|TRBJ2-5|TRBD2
CASSHLGAGGRLETQYF
TGCGCCAGCAGCCATTTGGGAGCGGGGGGGCGTTTGGAGACCCAGTACTTC
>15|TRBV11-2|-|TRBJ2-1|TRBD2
CASSFGLAGVNEQFF
TGTGCCAGCAGCTTCGGACTAGCGGGGGTCAATGAGCAGTTCTTC
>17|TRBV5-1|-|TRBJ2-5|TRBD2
CASSLTAQRGGQETQYF
TGCGCCAGCAGCTTGACGGCTCAGCGGGGGGGCCAGGAGACCCAGTACTTC
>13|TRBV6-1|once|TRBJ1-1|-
CASSDNRDTEAFF
TGTGCCAGCAGTGATAACAGAGACACTGAAGCTTTCTTT
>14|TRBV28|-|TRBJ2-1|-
CASSFMPIRGEQFF
TGTGCCAGCAGTTTCATGCCCATACGGGGTGAGCAGTTCTTC
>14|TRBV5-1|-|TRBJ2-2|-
CASSLDSDTGELFF
TGCGCCAGCAGCTTGGATTCCGACACCGGGGAGCTGTTTTTT
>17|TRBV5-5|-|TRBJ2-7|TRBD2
CASSPGLAGGPQAEQYF
TGTGCCAGCAGCCCAGGACTAGCGGGGGGACCTCAGGCCGAGCAGTACTTC
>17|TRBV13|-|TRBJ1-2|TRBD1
CASSLVVPGGVSYGYTF
TGTGCCAGCAGCTTAGTAGTGCCAGGGGGCGTCAGCTATGGCTACACCTTC
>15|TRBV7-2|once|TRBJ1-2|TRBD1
CASRPSGTGNYGYTF
TGTGCCAGCAGACCCTCCGGGACAGGGAACTATGGCTACACCTTC
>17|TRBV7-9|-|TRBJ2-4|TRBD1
CASSPPQQGAPKNIQYF
TGTGCCAGCAGCCCCCCCCAACAGGGGGCGCCCAAAAACATTCAGTACTTC
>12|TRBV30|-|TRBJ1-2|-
CAWSVEVDGYTF
TGTGCCTGGAGTGTAGAGGTGGATGGCTACACCTTC
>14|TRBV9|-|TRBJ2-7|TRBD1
CASSDRDRGGEQYF
TGTGCCAGCAGCGACCGGGACAGGGGTGGCGAGCAGTACTTC
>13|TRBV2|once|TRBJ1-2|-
CASSRSGNYGYTF
TGTGCCAGCAGTCGGTCAGGGAACTATGGCTACACCTTC
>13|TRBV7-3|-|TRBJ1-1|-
CASSQGMNTEAFF
TGTGCCAGCAGCCAGGGGATGAACACTGAAGCTTTCTTT
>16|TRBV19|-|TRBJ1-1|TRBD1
CASSLTGQSSNTEAFF
TGTGCCAGTAGCTTGACGGGACAGAGCTCTAACACTGAAGCTTTCTTT
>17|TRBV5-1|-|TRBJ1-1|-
CASSSPGMEKMNTEAFF
TGCGCCAGCAGCTCCCCAGGGATGGAAAAAATGAACACTGAAGCTTTCTTT
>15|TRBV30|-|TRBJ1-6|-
CAWRYGRVYNSPLHF
TGTGCCTGGAGGTATGGCAGGGTTTATAATTCACCCCTCCACTTT
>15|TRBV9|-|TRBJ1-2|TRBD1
CASSVAGQGAVGYTF
TGTGCCAGCAGCGTAGCAGGACAGGGGGCAGTTGGCTACACCTTC
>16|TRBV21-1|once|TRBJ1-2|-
CASSRYPQGLGYGYTF
TGTGCCAGCAGCCGATATCCGCAGGGGCTAGGCTATGGCTACACCTTC
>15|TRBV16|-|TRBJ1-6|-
CASSQSGGENSPLHF
TGTGCCAGCAGCCAATCTGGCGGGGAAAATTCACCCCTCCACTTT